The 13 T cell receptor beta chains listed next were all sequenced from one sample in a study of T-cell reconstitution after alpha-beta-depleted transplantation in children. Library preparation (for TCRbeta) was performed with unique molecular identifiers. TCRdb reprocessed the PCR reads with MiXCR, giving one entry per CDR3 protein. This table has some 500,000 distinct CDR3 sequences, about 33% appearing once. The source was PBMCs from the stem cell graft donor, collected from the stem cell graft. Receptors originate from a human donor who donated a stem cell graft to a child with aplastic anemia.

This clonotype has a handful of counts. The chain combines TRBV12-3 or TRBV12-4 with TRBJ1-1; D is possibly TRBD1 (5 bases). V lost 5 bases to trimming and J lost 4 bases, with 17 bases between them. The CDR3 is made up of 15 amino acids. CDR3 bases: TGTGCCAGCAGTAACAAGGTGGGGGAGAGCACTGAAGCTTTCTTT. It is translated as CASSNKVGESTEAFF.

This clonotype was picked up a small number of times. The rearrangement joins TRBV7-2 to TRBJ1-1; 8 bases match TRBD1. The trim removed 3 bases at V and 7 bases at J, leaving 7 bases unmatched. CDR3 length: 14 amino acids. CDR1 SGHTA and CDR2 FQGNSA come from the germline V gene. The CDR3 nucleotides are TGTGCCAGCAGCTTCTCCGGGACAGGTATTGAAGCTTTCTTT. Encoded protein: CASSFSGTGIEAFF. Combining the CDR3 with reference TRBV7-2 and TRBJ1-1 gives the whole variable domain GAGVSQSPSNKVTEKGKDVELRCDPISGHTALYWYRQSLGQGLEFLIYFQGNSAPDKSGLPSDRFSAERTGGSVSTLTIQRTQQEDSAVYLCASSFSGTGIEAFFGQGTRLTVV.

This clonotype was counted only a few times. The J gene is TRBJ2-3, the V gene TRBV12-5; D could derive from TRBD1 or TRBD2 (5 bases each). CDR1 and CDR2 from the germline V gene are LGHNT and FRNRAP. The CDR3 loop spans 16 amino acids. The germline V and J ends were trimmed by 5 bases and 4 bases, with 19 bases remaining between them. CDR3 in DNA: TGTGCTAGTGGTCAGATCCTCCAGGGAGTCGCAGATACGCAGTATTTT. Encoded protein: CASGQILQGVADTQYF.

The chain recombines TRBV6-1 with TRBJ1-3; D not certain. Trimming stripped 7 bases from V and 2 bases from J, with 12 bases between. Germline lookup yields CDR1 MNHNS and CDR2 SASEGT. The CDR3 loop spans 14 amino acids. The CDR3 spells CASTSPSAGNTIYF. The CDR3 region has the DNA TGTGCCAGCACTAGTCCCAGCGCTGGAAACACCATATATTTT.

The chain joins TRBV7-2 to TRBJ2-1; D remains unclear. The CDR3 is 13 residues long. Trimming stripped 9 bases from V and 5 bases from J, with 14 bases between. Germline V CDR1 and CDR2: SGHTA, FQGNSA. The CDR3 is CASKVPPNNEQFF. The CDR3 DNA reads as TGTGCCAGTAAGGTCCCACCAAACAATGAGCAGTTCTTC.

The genes are TRBV5-6 and TRBJ1-3, with a weak D call TRBD1 (5 bases). CDR1 SGHDT and CDR2 YYEEEE come from the germline V gene. V was trimmed by 5 bases and J by 8 bases, leaving 11 bases between them. The CDR3 is 12 residues long. The DNA of the CDR3 is TGTGCCAGCAGTTCGCAGGGTTACACCATATATTTT. This sequence encodes CASSSQGYTIYF.

This chain links TRBV21-1 with TRBJ1-1; the table's D gene call, TRBD1, was not cross checked with the DNA. TRBV21-1 is a pseudogene segment. This CDR3 spans 15 amino acids. The CDR3 region is CASSKAGGTNTEAFF. CDR3 bases: TGTGCCAGCAGCAAGGCAGGGGGGACGAACACTGAAGCTTTCTTT.

This clonotype was seen more than once but under ten times. The chain employs TRBV12-3 or TRBV12-4 and TRBJ1-2, with 10 bases lining up with TRBD1. J lost 4 bases, V lost 6 bases, and 5 bases had no gene match. This CDR3 contains 14 residues. Here the CDR3 reads CASSRQGAGYGYTF. CDR3 DNA sequence: TGTGCCAGCAGCCGACAGGGGGCTGGCTATGGCTACACCTTC.

The sample holds a few counts of this clonotype. CDR3 DNA sequence: TGCAGTGCCGAGCTTCTAGCGGGAGGCTACAATGAGCAGTTCTTC. This encodes CSAELLAGGYNEQFF. The chain couples TRBV20-1 to TRBJ2-1; 11 bases map to TRBD2. V shed 6 bases and J 3 bases; nucleotides not matched to a gene: 7. This CDR3 spans 15 amino acids. The germline V gene encodes CDR1 DFQATT and CDR2 SNEGSKA (reference sequence).

This clonotype occurred a few times. The chain has TRBV7-9 and TRBJ2-1; weak D call: TRBD1 (6 bases). V lost 3 bases and J lost 5, with 17 bases in between. The V gene's germline CDR1 is SEHNR and CDR2 FQNEAQ (reference sequence). The CDR3 runs 16 residues. The CDR3 DNA is TGTGCCAGCAGCTTCCCCGGGACACCCGGGGACAATGAGCAGTTCTTC. It codes for CASSFPGTPGDNEQFF.

There are many counts of this clonotype. This chain uses TRBV12-3 or TRBV12-4 with TRBJ2-1, with D tentatively TRBD1 (6 bases). The CDR3 runs to 14 residues. V lost 6 bases and J 2 bases, leaving 11 bases between the germline ends. For the CDR3, the DNA is TGTGCCAGCAGCTTCGGGACACCCTACAATGAGCAGTTCTTC. This codes for CASSFGTPYNEQFF.

This rearrangement joins TRBV18 to TRBJ2-5; TRBD1 matches 8 bases. This CDR3 has 15 amino acids. J lost 4 bases, V lost 2 bases, and 6 bases had no gene match. Germline CDR1 is KGHSH and CDR2 is LQKENI. The CDR3 spells CASSPTGQGAETQYF. The CDR3 DNA reads as TGTGCCAGCTCACCAACCGGGCAGGGGGCAGAGACCCAGTACTTC.

The CDR3 loop reads CSAVDREWRNTIYF. CDR3 coding DNA: TGCAGTGCTGTGGACAGGGAGTGGAGGAACACCATATATTTT. The J gene is TRBJ1-3, the V gene TRBV20-1; 8 bases line up with TRBD1. The J segment lost 7 bases and the V segment lost 5 bases, leaving 10 bases of the junction unmatched. CDR1 and CDR2 from the germline V gene are DFQATT and SNEGSKA (reference sequence). The CDR3 consists of 14 residues.